Listed below are T cell receptor beta chains from one sample, sequenced in a study of shared clonotypes between healthy human individuals. Sequenced by immunoSEQ multiplex PCR; TCRdb stores in-frame clones only, minus some. Of 2 million to 2.5 million clones listed, approximately 95% are singletons. Source material: naive CD4+ T cells from PBMCs. These receptors originate from a man younger than 35 in good health. Some clones in this sample may be carry-over from other donors' samples. Each CDR3 is given with its conserved first and last residue. The D gene is left open where the match is weak. Clone size is stated in some rows and not others, as once, few, many or a class when expanded.

J gene | D gene | clone size | V gene | CDR3 DNA | CDR3 protein
TRBJ2-7 | . | . | TRBV5-6 | TGTGCCAGCAGCTTGGGTGGTTACGAGCAGTACTTC | CASSLGGYEQYF
TRBJ2-5 | . | once | TRBV9 | TGTGCCAGCAGCGTGACTGCGAGGGAGACCCAGTACTTC | CASSVTARETQYF
TRBJ1-2 | . | . | TRBV11-2 | TGTGCCAGCAGCGCCGGCGGGGGGGACTTTAACTATGGCTACACCTTC | CASSAGGGDFNYGYTF
TRBJ2-3 | . | . | TRBV7-3 | TGTGCCAGCAGCACCGCCAGCACAGATACGCAGTATTTT | CASSTASTDTQYF
TRBJ2-1 | TRBD1 | . | TRBV5-1 | TGCGCCAGCAACCGCCAAGGACAGGGAAGCTACAATGAGCAGTTCTTC | CASNRQGQGSYNEQFF
TRBJ2-3 | . | . | TRBV5-1 | TGCGCCAGCAGCTTAGTAGCGGATACGCAGTATTTT | CASSLVADTQYF
TRBJ2-7 | TRBD2 | . | TRBV5-1 | TGCGCCAGCAGCTTAGCGGGACGATCCTACGAGCAGTACTTC | CASSLAGRSYEQYF
TRBJ2-3 | TRBD2 | . | TRBV29-1 | TGCAGCGTTGCGGGGCGGACTAGCGGGAGCACAGATACGCAGTATTTT | CSVAGRTSGSTDTQYF
TRBJ2-7 | TRBD1 | once | TRBV28 | TGTGCCAGCACCGCGGACAGGGGGAGAAGGTACTTC | CASTADRGRRYF
TRBJ1-2 | TRBD1 | . | TRBV29-1 | TGCAGCGTTGGGGACAGCACCTATGGCTACACCTTC | CSVGDSTYGYTF
TRBJ2-5 | TRBD2 | . | TRBV7-9 | TGTGCCATCGGGGTAGCGGGAGCCGAGACCCAGTACTTC | CAIGVAGAETQYF
TRBJ2-7 | TRBD1 | . | TRBV11-2 | TGTGCCAGCAGCTTTAATCCGGGACAGGGGCGCAGCGAGCAGTACTTC | CASSFNPGQGRSEQYF
TRBJ2-7 | TRBD2 | . | TRBV9 | TGTGCCAGCAGCGTAGCCTCCGGGACTAGCGTCTACGAGCAGTACTTC | CASSVASGTSVYEQYF
TRBJ2-1 | . | . | TRBV7-9 | TGTGCCAGCAGCGCCCCATACAATGAGCAGTTCTTC | CASSAPYNEQFF
TRBJ2-7 | TRBD2 | . | TRBV4-3 | TGCGCCAGCAGCCGCAGACTAGCGGGAGTTCACGAGCAGTACTTC | CASSRRLAGVHEQYF
TRBJ2-7 | . | . | TRBV5-6 | TGTGCCAGCAGCTTGAATCTGGGGGGTAGTGGCGAGCAGTACTTC | CASSLNLGGSGEQYF
TRBJ2-7 | TRBD2 | . | TRBV5-4 | TGTGCCAGCAGCCTAACGGGCGGGAGGGTCTCCTACGAGCAGTACTTC | CASSLTGGRVSYEQYF
TRBJ2-7 | TRBD2 | . | TRBV5-1 | TGCGCCAGCAGCGACGGGACTAAGAGCTCCTACGAGCAGTACTTC | CASSDGTKSSYEQYF
TRBJ1-5 | TRBD1 | once | TRBV19 | TGTGCCAGTAGTAGACGACAGGGGGAGGATCAGCCCCAGCATTTT | CASSRRQGEDQPQHF
TRBJ1-6 | TRBD1 | . | TRBV5-1 | TGCGCCAGCAGCGCAGACAGGGTTCGTAATTCACCCCTCCACTTT | CASSADRVRNSPLHF
TRBJ1-1 | . | . | TRBV18 | TGTGCCAGCCGGAACCTCCCTAGGGGGGCCCTGAACACTGAAGCTTTCTTT | CASRNLPRGALNTEAFF
TRBJ2-7 | . | . | TRBV19 | TGTGCCAGTAGCCCCCTAGGGGAGCGCGAGCAGTACTTC | CASSPLGEREQYF
TRBJ1-3 | . | . | TRBV30 | TGTGCCTGGAAAAACCCATTATCTATATATTTT | CAWKNPLSIYF
TRBJ2-3 | TRBD2 | . | TRBV2 | TGTGCCAGCACCGTGGGACTAGCGGGGTTCACAGATACGCAGTATTTT | CASTVGLAGFTDTQYF
TRBJ2-2 | . | . | TRBV6-5 | TGTGCCAGCAGGCCAGGGACCGGGGAGCTGTTTTTT | CASRPGTGELFF
TRBJ2-1 | . | . | TRBV6-5 | TGTGCCAGCAGGACGGTTGGGCTTGCCTACAATGAGCAGTTCTTC | CASRTVGLAYNEQFF
TRBJ1-5 | TRBD1 | . | TRBV11-2 | TGTGCCAGCAACTGGGACAGGGGGTTCCCTAGCAATCAGCCCCAGCATTTT | CASNWDRGFPSNQPQHF
TRBJ2-5 | . | . | TRBV7-8 | TGTGCCAGCAGCTTAGATCTGAGCCTACAAGAGACCCAGTACTTC | CASSLDLSLQETQYF
TRBJ2-2 | . | . | TRBV7-3 | TGTGCCAGCAGCCAGGGGCCCGGGGAGCTGTTTTTT | CASSQGPGELFF
TRBJ1-2 | . | . | TRBV29-1 | TGCAGCGTGGGCCCCAGGGCAGACGACAGGGGCTACACCTTC | CSVGPRADDRGYTF
TRBJ1-2 | TRBD1 | . | TRBV6-5 | TGTGCCAGCAGACCCAACAGGGGTAACTATGGCTACACCTTC | CASRPNRGNYGYTF
TRBJ2-7 | TRBD1 | . | TRBV29-1 | TGCAGCGTAACCTCCCGGGACAGGATCGACGAGCAGTACTTC | CSVTSRDRIDEQYF
TRBJ2-3 | . | . | TRBV5-4 | TGTGCCAGCAGCTTGGGAGGCGGCTTCAGGACAGATACGCAGTATTTT | CASSLGGGFRTDTQYF
TRBJ1-3 | . | . | TRBV30 | TGTGCCTGGAGCCAACGGGGGGGAGACACCATATATTTT | CAWSQRGGDTIYF
TRBJ2-5 | . | . | TRBV9 | TGTGCCAGCAGCGTAGGGACGATTCAAGAGACCCAGTACTTC | CASSVGTIQETQYF
TRBJ2-1 | . | . | TRBV11-3 | TGTGCCAGCAGCTTTACGCGGGATGAGCAGTTCTTC | CASSFTRDEQFF
TRBJ2-3 | . | . | TRBV5-1 | TGCGCCAGCAGCTTGCAGGGGGGTATGGCAGATACGCAGTATTTT | CASSLQGGMADTQYF
TRBJ1-3 | TRBD1 | once | TRBV6-1 | TGTGCCAGCAGTGAAAATTCGGGGGGACAGGGCTCTGGAAACACCATATATTTT | CASSENSGGQGSGNTIYF
TRBJ2-1 | TRBD2 | . | TRBV7-9 | TGTGCCAGCAGCCCCCGACTAGCGGGACTTTACAATGAGCAGTTCTTC | CASSPRLAGLYNEQFF
TRBJ1-5 | . | few | TRBV28 | TGTGCCAGCAGCATTGACAGGCCCAGGAATCAGCCCCAGCATTTT | CASSIDRPRNQPQHF
TRBJ2-7 | . | few | TRBV6-4 | TGTGCCAGCAGTGAAAGAGGCGTTAGCGCCGAGCAGTACTTC | CASSERGVSAEQYF
TRBJ2-7 | . | . | TRBV28 | TGTGCCAGCAGTTTCGGACAGTTCTACGAGCAGTACTTC | CASSFGQFYEQYF
TRBJ2-5 | . | . | TRBV30 | TGTGCCTGGAGGTCTGGAGGCCGGGAGACCCAGTACTTC | CAWRSGGRETQYF
TRBJ2-7 | . | . | TRBV7-9 | TGTGCCAGCAGCTTAGCTTCGTGGGCAGACTACGAGCAGTACTTC | CASSLASWADYEQYF
TRBJ2-7 | . | . | TRBV7-2 | TGTGCCAGCGCCCAATTCGGTGGGAGACCCAGCGAGCAGTACTTC | CASAQFGGRPSEQYF